A selection of T cell receptor beta chains follows, all from one sample in a study of human T cells and chemical hapten exposure. One entry per CDR3 protein, called by TCRdb with MiXCR from the RACE reads. The sample lists some 84,000 distinct CDR3 sequences; 10% were seen once. The starting material was whole blood, obtained in connection with sensitization to the hapten diphenylcyclopropenone (DPC). These receptor sequences come from a woman between 50 and 59 years old with alopecia areata. Some clones in this sample may be carry-over from other donors' samples. Each CDR3 is given with its conserved first and last residue. D genes are given only for firm matches. Some rows mark clone size as missing; the rest say once, few, many or name a class of expanded clone.

NA,NA,TRBJ1-1,TRBV5-5,CASSSGTRNTEAFF,TGTGCCAGCAGCAGCGGGACACGGAACACTGAAGCTTTCTTT
NA,NA,TRBJ2-7,TRBV28,CASSLLRGAYEQYF,TGTGCCAGCAGTTTACTCAGGGGGGCCTACGAGCAGTACTTC
many,NA,TRBJ1-5,TRBV7-9,CASSGEASNQPQHF,TGTGCCAGCAGCGGGGAAGCTTCCAATCAGCCCCAGCATTTT
few,NA,TRBJ2-3,TRBV27,CASGRSMGAWDTQYF,TGTGCCAGCGGACGGTCGATGGGAGCGTGGGATACGCAGTATTTT
few,NA,TRBJ1-3,TRBV11-2,CASSLDRTVGNTIYF,TGTGCCAGCAGCTTAGATCGTACGGTTGGAAACACCATATATTTT
NA,TRBD1,TRBJ2-5,TRBV5-1,CASSSLDRAGTQYF,TGCGCCAGCAGCTCACTGGACAGGGCCGGGACCCAGTACTTC
few,NA,TRBJ1-2,TRBV29-1,CSVEDLRGGYTF,TGCAGCGTTGAAGATCTCAGGGGTGGCTACACCTTC
many,NA,TRBJ2-5,TRBV28,CASRTGLKGAETQYF,TGTGCCAGCAGGACGGGACTAAAGGGGGCAGAGACCCAGTACTTC
many,NA,TRBJ2-3,TRBV14,CASSPQRPYIKTDTQYF,TGTGCCAGCAGCCCGCAGAGACCATATATTAAAACAGATACGCAGTATTTT
NA,NA,TRBJ2-3,TRBV11-2,CATAPDTQYF,TGTGCCACCGCTCCAGATACGCAGTATTTT
few,TRBD1,TRBJ2-7,TRBV15,CATSSGGTGDEQYF,TGTGCCACCAGCAGTGGTGGGACAGGGGACGAGCAGTACTTC
many,NA,TRBJ1-1,TRBV3-1,CASSHKGLNTEAFF,TGTGCCAGCAGCCACAAGGGGCTGAACACTGAAGCTTTCTTT
NA,NA,TRBJ2-1,TRBV20-1,CSAIGLVNEQFF,TGCAGTGCTATAGGACTTGTCAATGAGCAGTTCTTC
NA,NA,TRBJ1-6,TRBV5-1,CASSSGVSPLHF,TGCGCCAGCAGCTCAGGGGTTTCACCCCTCCACTTT
few,NA,TRBJ2-1,TRBV11-2,CASSLDWYEQFF,TGTGCCAGCAGCTTAGATTGGTATGAGCAGTTCTTC
few,TRBD1,TRBJ2-7,TRBV19,CASSNGDRRNYEQYF,TGTGCCAGTAGTAACGGGGACAGGAGAAACTACGAGCAGTACTTC
many,NA,TRBJ1-1,TRBV28,CASRGQFAEAFF,TGTGCCAGCAGAGGTCAGTTTGCTGAAGCTTTCTTT
many,TRBD2,TRBJ2-7,TRBV20-1,CSAREGQGGPYEQYF,TGCAGTGCTAGAGAAGGGCAGGGAGGGCCTTACGAGCAGTACTTC
many,NA,TRBJ1-5,TRBV7-6,CASSLREGNQPQHF,TGTGCCAGCAGCTTAAGAGAGGGCAATCAGCCCCAGCATTTT
NA,NA,TRBJ2-7,TRBV5-1,CASSLGGSSLGGTYEQYF,TGCGCCAGCAGCTTGGGAGGTAGCTCCCTAGGGGGGACCTACGAGCAGTACTTC
few,TRBD2,TRBJ2-7,TRBV7-2,CASSTPGLAGGPYEQYF,TGTGCCAGCAGCACGCCGGGACTAGCGGGAGGGCCCTACGAGCAGTACTTC
many,TRBD2,TRBJ2-3,TRBV20-1,CSALSGGRPSTDTQYF,TGCAGTGCCCTCTCTGGCGGGAGGCCTAGCACAGATACGCAGTATTTT
few,TRBD2,TRBJ2-5,TRBV30,CAWGLAGVETQYF,TGTGCCTGGGGACTAGCGGGAGTAGAGACCCAGTACTTC
NA,NA,TRBJ1-1,TRBV15,CATRKEPVGNTEAFF,TGTGCCACCAGGAAGGAACCGGTTGGGAACACTGAAGCTTTCTTT
few,TRBD1,TRBJ2-3,TRBV12-3/TRBV12-4,CASSPGGSSTDTQYF,TGTGCCAGCAGTCCAGGGGGCTCTAGCACAGATACGCAGTATTTT
many,TRBD1,TRBJ2-3,TRBV2,CASTRDRSTDTQYF,TGTGCCAGCACCCGGGACAGATCCACAGATACGCAGTATTTT
NA,TRBD1,TRBJ2-7,TRBV7-8,CASSLRQGPISEQYF,TGTGCCAGCAGCTTAAGACAGGGGCCCATCTCCGAGCAGTACTTC
few,TRBD1,TRBJ2-7,TRBV11-2,CASSYNRGSEQYF,TGTGCCAGCAGCTATAACAGGGGTTCCGAGCAGTACTTC
few,TRBD1,TRBJ2-7,TRBV2,CASSEGRGHEQYF,TGTGCCAGCAGTGAGGGCAGGGGGCACGAGCAGTACTTC
many,TRBD2,TRBJ2-3,TRBV6-4,CATRDYGTDTQYF,TGTGCCACCCGGGACTACGGGACAGATACGCAGTATTTT
many,NA,TRBJ2-6,TRBV28,CATVGSSGANVLTF,TGTGCCACCGTCGGGTCCTCTGGGGCCAACGTCCTGACTTTC
once,NA,TRBJ1-1,TRBV10-1,CTSRGPMNTEAFF,TGCACCAGCAGGGGACCGATGAACACTGAAGCTTTCTTT
few,NA,TRBJ2-7,TRBV3-1,CASSQGDEQYF,TGTGCCAGCAGCCAAGGGGACGAGCAGTACTTC
many,NA,TRBJ1-2,TRBV30,CAWNTERRYGYTF,TGTGCCTGGAATACAGAGAGACGTTATGGCTACACCTTC
NA,NA,TRBJ2-7,TRBV2,CANGQNVYEQYF,TGTGCCAACGGACAGAACGTTTACGAGCAGTACTTC
many,TRBD2,TRBJ2-4,TRBV30,CAWSAGGLAKNIQYF,TGTGCCTGGAGTGCGGGAGGCCTAGCCAAAAACATTCAGTACTTC
many,TRBD1,TRBJ2-7,TRBV3-1,CASSAGRGPYEQYF,TGTGCCAGCAGCGCGGGCAGGGGGCCGTACGAGCAGTACTTC
few,TRBD2,TRBJ2-1,TRBV7-2,CASSTLAGRGYEQFF,TGTGCCAGCAGTACACTAGCGGGGAGGGGTTATGAGCAGTTCTTC
many,TRBD2,TRBJ2-7,TRBV20-1,CSASGLAGVEQYF,TGCAGTGCCTCGGGACTAGCGGGAGTCGAGCAGTACTTC
many,TRBD1,TRBJ1-1,TRBV14,CASRQMGQGETEAFF,TGTGCCAGCAGACAAATGGGACAGGGGGAAACTGAAGCTTTCTTT
many,NA,TRBJ1-4,TRBV18,CASSPPTPMREKLFF,TGTGCCAGCTCACCCCCGACTCCGATGAGGGAAAAACTGTTTTTT
NA,NA,TRBJ2-1,TRBV3-1,CASARSGYEQFF,TGTGCCAGCGCCCGTTCCGGTTATGAGCAGTTCTTC
many,TRBD2,TRBJ2-3,TRBV6-5,CASSSRAGLAGGSTDTQYF,TGTGCCAGCAGTTCACGGGCGGGACTAGCGGGAGGGTCCACAGATACGCAGTATTTT
NA,NA,TRBJ1-5,TRBV7-8,CASRGPGGNQPQHF,TGTGCCAGCAGAGGGCCCGGGGGCAATCAGCCCCAGCATTTT
NA,NA,TRBJ2-4,TRBV6-1,CASSEEPGDALAKNIQYF,TGTGCCAGCAGTGAAGAGCCAGGTGACGCACTAGCCAAAAACATTCAGTACTTC
NA,NA,TRBJ1-1,TRBV7-6,CASSSRGAYTEAFF,TGTGCCAGCAGCTCGAGGGGGGCGTATACTGAAGCTTTCTTT